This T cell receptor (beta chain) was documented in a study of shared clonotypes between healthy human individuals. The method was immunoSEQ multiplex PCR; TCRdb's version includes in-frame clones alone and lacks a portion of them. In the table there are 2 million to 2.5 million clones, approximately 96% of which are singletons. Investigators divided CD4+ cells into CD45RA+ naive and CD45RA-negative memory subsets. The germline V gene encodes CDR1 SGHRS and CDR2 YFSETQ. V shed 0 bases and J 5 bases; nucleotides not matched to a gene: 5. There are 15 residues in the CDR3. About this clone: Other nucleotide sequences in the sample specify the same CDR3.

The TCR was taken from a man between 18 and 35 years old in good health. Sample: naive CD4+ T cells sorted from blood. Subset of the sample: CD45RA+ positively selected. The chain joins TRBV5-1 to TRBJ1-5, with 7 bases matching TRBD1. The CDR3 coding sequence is TGCGCCAGCAGCTTGGGACAGGGAGGGGATCAGCCCCAGCATTTT. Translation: CASSLGQGGDQPQHF. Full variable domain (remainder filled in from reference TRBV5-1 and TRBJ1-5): KAGVTQTPRYLIKTRGQQVTLSCSPISGHRSVSWYQQTPGQGLQFLFEYFSETQRNKGNFPGRFSGRQFSNSRSEMNVSTLELGDSALYLCASSLGQGGDQPQHFGDGTRLSIL.